The present TCR beta chain was sequenced within a study of shared clonotypes between healthy human individuals. Every donor, a Caucasian adult, lived in Nashville, Tennessee. Ten immunoSEQ deep assay plates were used by the authors to sequence unsorted PBMC DNA. Per the study methods: Filtering differed because ImmunoSEQ produced junction-only sequences that carried no quality scores. The data were produced by immunoSEQ multiplex PCR, yet TCRdb's version contains in-frame clones alone and is incomplete. The D gene and trimming were derived from the DNA, and the V and J assignments and clone size from that table. The sample has roughly 500,000 clones, 79% seen once. This clonotype was sampled from a woman between 35 and 50 years old in good health. Some clones in this sample may be carry-over from other donors' samples. Sequencing was carried out using PBMCs.

The DNA for the CDR3 is TGTGCCAGTAGTGATAACAGGGAAATCATTCAGTACTTC. Its translation is CASSDNREIIQYF. The V call is TRBV19, the J call TRBJ2-4, with D possibly matching TRBD1 (6 bases). Trimming left V 5 bases short and J 9 bases short, with 14 bases between. This CDR3 is built from 13 residues. CDR1 is LNHDA and CDR2 is SQIVND in the germline V gene (reference sequence).